This TCR beta chain was profiled in a study of T-cell reconstitution after alpha-beta-depleted transplantation in children. General study findings and limits: The authors attributed T-cell counts and diversity one year after transplant mostly to newly produced T cells.

The CDR3 sequence is 13 residues long. V dropped 0 bases and J dropped 4 bases, with 6 bases sitting between them. Germline CDR1 and CDR2: MNHNY and SVGAGI (reference sequence). The TCRbeta library incorporated unique molecular identifiers. TCRdb used MiXCR to reprocess the PCR reads, holding one entry per CDR3 protein. The table records about 200,000 distinct CDR3 sequences, approximately 7% of them present only once. This clonotype came up many times. Its matching antigen is unknown. The chain carries TRBV6-6 and TRBJ2-5; D call uncertain. This TCR came from a boy aged 2 to 10 with acute lymphoblastic leukemia, due to receive a stem cell transplant. Sample: PBMCs, taken before TCRalphabeta/CD19-depleted stem cell transplant. This CDR3 is CASSYSMRETQYF. CDR3 sequence (DNA): TGTGCCAGCAGTTACTCGATGAGAGAGACCCAGTACTTC.